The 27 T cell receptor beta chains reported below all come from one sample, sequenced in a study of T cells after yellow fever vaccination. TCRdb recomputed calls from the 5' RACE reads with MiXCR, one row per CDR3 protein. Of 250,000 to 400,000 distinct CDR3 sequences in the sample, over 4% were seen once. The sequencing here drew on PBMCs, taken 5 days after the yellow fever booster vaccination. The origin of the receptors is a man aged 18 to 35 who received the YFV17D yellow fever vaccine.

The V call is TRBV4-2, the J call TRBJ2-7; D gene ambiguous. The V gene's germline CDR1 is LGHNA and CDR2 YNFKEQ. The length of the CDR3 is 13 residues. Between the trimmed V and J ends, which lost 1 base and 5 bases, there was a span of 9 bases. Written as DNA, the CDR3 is TGTGCCAGCAGCCAAGCTACGGCCGACGAGCAGTACTTC. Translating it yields CASSQATADEQYF.

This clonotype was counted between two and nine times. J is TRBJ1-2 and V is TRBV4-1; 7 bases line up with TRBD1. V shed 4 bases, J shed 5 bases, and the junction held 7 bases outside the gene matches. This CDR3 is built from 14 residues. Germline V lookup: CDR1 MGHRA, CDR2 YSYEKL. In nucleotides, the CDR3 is TGCGCCAGCAGCCCAGGGACAGAAGGGTATGGCTACACCTTC. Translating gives CASSPGTEGYGYTF.

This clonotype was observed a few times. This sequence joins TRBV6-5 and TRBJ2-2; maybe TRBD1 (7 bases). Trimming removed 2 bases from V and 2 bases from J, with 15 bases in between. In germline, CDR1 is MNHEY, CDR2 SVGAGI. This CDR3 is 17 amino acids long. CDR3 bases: TGTGCCAGCAGTTACGATACAGGGGAGGCAAACACCGGGGAGCTGTTTTTT. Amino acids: CASSYDTGEANTGELFF.

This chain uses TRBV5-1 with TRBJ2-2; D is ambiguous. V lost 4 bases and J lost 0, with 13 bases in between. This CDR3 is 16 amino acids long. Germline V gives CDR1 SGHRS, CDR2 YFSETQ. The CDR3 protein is CASSRQEFANTGELFF. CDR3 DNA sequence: TGCGCCAGCAGCCGTCAGGAGTTCGCGAACACCGGGGAGCTGTTTTTT. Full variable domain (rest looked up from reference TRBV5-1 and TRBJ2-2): KAGVTQTPRYLIKTRGQQVTLSCSPISGHRSVSWYQQTPGQGLQFLFEYFSETQRNKGNFPGRFSGRQFSNSRSEMNVSTLELGDSALYLCASSRQEFANTGELFFGEGSRLTVL.

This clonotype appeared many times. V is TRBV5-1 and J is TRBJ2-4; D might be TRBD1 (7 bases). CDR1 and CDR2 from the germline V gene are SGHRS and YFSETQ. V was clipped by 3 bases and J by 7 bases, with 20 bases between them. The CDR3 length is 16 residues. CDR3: CASSSTQRTGGNIQYF. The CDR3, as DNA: TGCGCCAGCAGCTCAACCCAAAGGACAGGAGGGAACATTCAGTACTTC.

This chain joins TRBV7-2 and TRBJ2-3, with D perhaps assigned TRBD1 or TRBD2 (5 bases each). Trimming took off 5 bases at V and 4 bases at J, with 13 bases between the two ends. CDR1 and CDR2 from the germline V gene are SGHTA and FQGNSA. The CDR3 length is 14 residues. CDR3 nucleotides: TGTGCCAGCAGCCCCTATGGGGGTCCAGATACGCAGTATTTT. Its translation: CASSPYGGPDTQYF.

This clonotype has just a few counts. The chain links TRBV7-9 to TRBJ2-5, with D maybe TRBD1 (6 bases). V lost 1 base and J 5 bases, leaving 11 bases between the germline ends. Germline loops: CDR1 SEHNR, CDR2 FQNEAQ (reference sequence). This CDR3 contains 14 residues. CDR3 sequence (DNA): TGTGCCAGCAGCTTAGAAGGGGGTTGGGAGACCCAGTACTTC. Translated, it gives CASSLEGGWETQYF.

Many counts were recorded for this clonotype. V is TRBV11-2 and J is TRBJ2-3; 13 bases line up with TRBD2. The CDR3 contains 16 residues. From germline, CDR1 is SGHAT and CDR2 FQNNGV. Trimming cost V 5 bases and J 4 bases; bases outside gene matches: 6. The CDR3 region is CASSARLAGGPDTQYF. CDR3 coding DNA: TGTGCCAGCAGCGCACGACTAGCGGGGGGCCCAGATACGCAGTATTTT.

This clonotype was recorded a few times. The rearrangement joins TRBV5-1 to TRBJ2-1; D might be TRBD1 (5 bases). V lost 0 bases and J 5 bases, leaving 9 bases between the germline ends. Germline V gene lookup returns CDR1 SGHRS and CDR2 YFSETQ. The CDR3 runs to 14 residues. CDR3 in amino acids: CASSLVLGDNEQFF. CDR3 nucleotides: TGCGCCAGCAGCTTGGTGCTAGGGGACAATGAGCAGTTCTTC. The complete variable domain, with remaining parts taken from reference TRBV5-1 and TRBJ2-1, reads KAGVTQTPRYLIKTRGQQVTLSCSPISGHRSVSWYQQTPGQGLQFLFEYFSETQRNKGNFPGRFSGRQFSNSRSEMNVSTLELGDSALYLCASSLVLGDNEQFFGPGTRLTVL.

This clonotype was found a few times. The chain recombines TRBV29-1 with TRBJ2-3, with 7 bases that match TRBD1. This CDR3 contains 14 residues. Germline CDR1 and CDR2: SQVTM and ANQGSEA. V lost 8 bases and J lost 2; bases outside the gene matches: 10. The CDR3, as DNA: TGCAGCACCGGGGCAGGGGGATTCACAGATACGCAGTATTTT. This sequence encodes CSTGAGGFTDTQYF.

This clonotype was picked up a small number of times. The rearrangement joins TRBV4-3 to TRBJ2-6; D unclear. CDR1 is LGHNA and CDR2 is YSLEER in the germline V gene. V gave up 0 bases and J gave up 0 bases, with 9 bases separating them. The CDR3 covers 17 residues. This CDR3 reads CASSQDGLDSGANVLTF. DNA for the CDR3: TGCGCCAGCAGCCAAGATGGGCTAGACTCTGGGGCCAACGTCCTGACTTTC.

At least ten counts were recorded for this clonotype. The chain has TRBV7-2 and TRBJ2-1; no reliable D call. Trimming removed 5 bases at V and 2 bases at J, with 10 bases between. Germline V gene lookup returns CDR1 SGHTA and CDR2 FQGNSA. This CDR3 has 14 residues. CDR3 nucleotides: TGTGCCAGCAGCACACCACGACCCTACAATGAGCAGTTCTTC. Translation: CASSTPRPYNEQFF.

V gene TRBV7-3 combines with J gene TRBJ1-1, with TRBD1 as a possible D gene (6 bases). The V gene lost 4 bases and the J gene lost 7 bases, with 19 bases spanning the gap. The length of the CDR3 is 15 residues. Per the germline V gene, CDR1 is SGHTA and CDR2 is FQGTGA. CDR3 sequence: CASSSIGGGPREAFF. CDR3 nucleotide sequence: TGTGCCAGCAGCTCCATTGGGGGCGGTCCCCGTGAAGCTTTCTTT.

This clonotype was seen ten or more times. CDR3: CASSPRAQETQYF. For the CDR3, the DNA is TGTGCCAGCAGCCCTAGAGCCCAAGAGACCCAGTACTTC. The gene calls are TRBV7-9 and TRBJ2-5; D gene ambiguous. The V gene lost 5 bases and the J gene lost 1 base, with 8 bases spanning the gap. CDR1 is SEHNR and CDR2 is FQNEAQ in the germline V gene (reference sequence). The length of the CDR3 is 13 residues.

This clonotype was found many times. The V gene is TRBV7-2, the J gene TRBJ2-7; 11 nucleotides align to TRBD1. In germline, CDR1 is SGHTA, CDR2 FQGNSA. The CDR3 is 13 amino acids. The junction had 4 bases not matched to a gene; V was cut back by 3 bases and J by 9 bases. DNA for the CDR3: TGTGCCAGCAGCTTGGGGACAGGGGGTAGGCAGTACTTC. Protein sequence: CASSLGTGGRQYF.

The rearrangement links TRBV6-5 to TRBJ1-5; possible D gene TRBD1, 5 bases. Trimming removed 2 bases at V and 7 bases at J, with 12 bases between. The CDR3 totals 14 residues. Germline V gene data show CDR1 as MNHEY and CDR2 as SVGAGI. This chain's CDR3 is CASSYGRGIQPQHF. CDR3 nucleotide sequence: TGTGCCAGCAGTTACGGTCGGGGGATCCAGCCCCAGCATTTT.

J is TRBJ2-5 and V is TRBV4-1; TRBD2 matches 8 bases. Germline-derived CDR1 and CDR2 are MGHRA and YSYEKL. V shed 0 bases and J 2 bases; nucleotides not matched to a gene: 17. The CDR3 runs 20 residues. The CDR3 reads CASSQEAVGAASGWQETQYF. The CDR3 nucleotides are TGCGCCAGCAGCCAAGAAGCGGTCGGTGCGGCTAGCGGGTGGCAAGAGACCCAGTACTTC.

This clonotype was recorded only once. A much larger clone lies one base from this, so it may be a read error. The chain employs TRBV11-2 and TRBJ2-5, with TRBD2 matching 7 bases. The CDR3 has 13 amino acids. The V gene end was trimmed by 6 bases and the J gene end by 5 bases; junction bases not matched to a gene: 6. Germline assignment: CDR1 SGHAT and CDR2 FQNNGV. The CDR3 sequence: CASRWGGAETQYF. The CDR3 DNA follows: TGTGCCAGCAGATGGGGGGGTGCGGAGACCCAGTACTTC.

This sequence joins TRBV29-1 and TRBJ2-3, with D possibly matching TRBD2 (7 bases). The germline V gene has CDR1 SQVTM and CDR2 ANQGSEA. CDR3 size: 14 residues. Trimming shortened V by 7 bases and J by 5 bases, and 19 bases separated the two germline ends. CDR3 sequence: CSAQVGGPRDTQYF. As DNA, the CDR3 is TGCAGCGCCCAGGTGGGGGGGCCAAGAGATACGCAGTATTTT.

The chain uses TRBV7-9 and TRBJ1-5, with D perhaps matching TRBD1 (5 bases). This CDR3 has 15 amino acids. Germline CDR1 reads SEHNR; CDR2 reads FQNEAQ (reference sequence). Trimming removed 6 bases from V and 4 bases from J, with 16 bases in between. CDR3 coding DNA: TGTGCCAGCAGGGGTTCGGGGCCTTATAATCAGCCCCAGCATTTT. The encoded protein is CASRGSGPYNQPQHF.

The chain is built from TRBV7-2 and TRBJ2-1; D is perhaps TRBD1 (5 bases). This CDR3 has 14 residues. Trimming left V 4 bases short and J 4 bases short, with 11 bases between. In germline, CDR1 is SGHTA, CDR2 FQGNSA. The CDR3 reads CASSSRGPYNEQFF. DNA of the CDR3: TGTGCCAGCAGCTCTAGGGGCCCTTACAATGAGCAGTTCTTC.

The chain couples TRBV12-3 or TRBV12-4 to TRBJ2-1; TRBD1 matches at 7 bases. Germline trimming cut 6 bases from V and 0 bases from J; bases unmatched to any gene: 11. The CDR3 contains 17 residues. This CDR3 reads CASSRASGTVSYNEQFF. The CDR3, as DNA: TGTGCCAGCAGCCGGGCCTCCGGGACAGTCTCCTACAATGAGCAGTTCTTC.

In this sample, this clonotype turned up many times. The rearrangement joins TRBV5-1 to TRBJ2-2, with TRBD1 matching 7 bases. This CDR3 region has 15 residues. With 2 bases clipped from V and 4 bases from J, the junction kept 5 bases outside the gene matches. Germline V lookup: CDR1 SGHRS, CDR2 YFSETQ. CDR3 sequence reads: CASSLQGLGTGELFF. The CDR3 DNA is TGCGCCAGCAGCTTACAGGGGCTCGGCACCGGGGAGCTGTTTTTT.

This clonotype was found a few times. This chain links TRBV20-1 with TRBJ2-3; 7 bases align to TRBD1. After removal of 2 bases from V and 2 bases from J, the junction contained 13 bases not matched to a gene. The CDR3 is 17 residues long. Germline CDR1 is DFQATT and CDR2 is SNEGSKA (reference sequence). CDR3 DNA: TGCAGTGCTAGACCTCGACAGGGTTTGGGCAACACAGATACGCAGTATTTT. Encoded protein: CSARPRQGLGNTDTQYF.

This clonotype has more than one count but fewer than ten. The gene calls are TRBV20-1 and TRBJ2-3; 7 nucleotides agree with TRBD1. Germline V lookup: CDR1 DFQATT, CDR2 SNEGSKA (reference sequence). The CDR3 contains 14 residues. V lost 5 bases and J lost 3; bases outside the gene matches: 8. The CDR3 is CSAFRGRGTDTQYF. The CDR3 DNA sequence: TGCAGTGCTTTCCGGGGCAGGGGGACAGATACGCAGTATTTT.

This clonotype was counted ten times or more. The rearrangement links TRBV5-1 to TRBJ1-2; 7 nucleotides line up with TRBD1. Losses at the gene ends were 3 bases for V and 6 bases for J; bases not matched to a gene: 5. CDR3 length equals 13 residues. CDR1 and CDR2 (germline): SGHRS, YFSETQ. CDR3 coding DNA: TGCGCCAGCAGCTCTGGACAGGTGGATGGCTACACCTTC. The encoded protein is CASSSGQVDGYTF.

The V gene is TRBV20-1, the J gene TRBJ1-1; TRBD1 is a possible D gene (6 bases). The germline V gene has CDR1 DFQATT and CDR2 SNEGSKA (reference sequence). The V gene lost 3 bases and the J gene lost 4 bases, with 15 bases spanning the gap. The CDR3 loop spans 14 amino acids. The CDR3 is CSASAGGVGTEAFF. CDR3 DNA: TGCAGTGCTAGCGCGGGGGGCGTCGGCACTGAAGCTTTCTTT.